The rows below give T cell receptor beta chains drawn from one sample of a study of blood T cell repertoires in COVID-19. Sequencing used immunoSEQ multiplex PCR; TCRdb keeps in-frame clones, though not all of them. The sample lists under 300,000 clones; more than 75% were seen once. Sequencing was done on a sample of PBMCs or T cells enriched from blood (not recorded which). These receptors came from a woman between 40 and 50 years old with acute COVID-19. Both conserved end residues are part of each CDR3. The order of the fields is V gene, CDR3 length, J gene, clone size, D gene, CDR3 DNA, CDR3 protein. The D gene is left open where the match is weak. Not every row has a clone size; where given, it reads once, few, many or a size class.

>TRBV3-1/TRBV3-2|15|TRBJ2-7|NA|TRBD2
TGTGCCAGCAGCCGAACTAGCGGGAGCTCCTACGAGCAGTACTTC
CASSRTSGSSYEQYF
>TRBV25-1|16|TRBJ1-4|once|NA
TGTGCCAGCAGACCGGGACTGGACCTTTCGAATGAAAAACTGTTTTTT
CASRPGLDLSNEKLFF
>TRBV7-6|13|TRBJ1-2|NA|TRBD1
TGTGCCAGCAGCCGGACAGGGAGTTATGGCTACACCTTC
CASSRTGSYGYTF
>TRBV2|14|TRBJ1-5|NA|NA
TGTGCCAGCAGTGAGAGGGCATGGAATCAGCCCCAGCATTTT
CASSERAWNQPQHF
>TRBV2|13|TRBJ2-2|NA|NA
TGTGCCAGCAACTACGCGCACACCGGGGAGCTGTTTTTT
CASNYAHTGELFF
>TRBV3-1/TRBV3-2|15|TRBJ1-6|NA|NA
TGTGCCAGCACTCAGGGGTTCTCCTATAATTCACCCCTCCACTTT
CASTQGFSYNSPLHF
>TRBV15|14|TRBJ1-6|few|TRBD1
TGTGCCACCAGCAGAGAGACAGGGGGCTCACCCCTCCACTTT
CATSRETGGSPLHF
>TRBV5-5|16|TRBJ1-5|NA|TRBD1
TGTGCCAGCAGCTTGGGAGCGGACAGGAGCAATCAGCCCCAGCATTTT
CASSLGADRSNQPQHF
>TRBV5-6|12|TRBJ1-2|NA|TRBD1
TGTGCCAGCAGCTACAGGGGTTCCGGCTACACCTTC
CASSYRGSGYTF
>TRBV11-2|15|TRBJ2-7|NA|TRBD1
TGTGCCAGCAGCCCTACTACAGGGGAAATGGAAGAGCAGTACTTC
CASSPTTGEMEEQYF
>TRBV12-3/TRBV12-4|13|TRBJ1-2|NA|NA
TGTGCCAGCAGTTTAGACAGGGTCTATGGCTACACCTTC
CASSLDRVYGYTF
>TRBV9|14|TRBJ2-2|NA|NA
TGTGCCAGCAGCATAAACAGGGATTTCGGGGAGCTGTTTTTT
CASSINRDFGELFF
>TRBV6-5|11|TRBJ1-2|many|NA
TGTGCCAGCGAACAGGGATGGGGCTACACCTTC
CASEQGWGYTF
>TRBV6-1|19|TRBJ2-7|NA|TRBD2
TGTGCCAGCAGTGAAGGGGGCCCGGGACTAGCGGGAGCGGCCTACGAGCAGTACTTC
CASSEGGPGLAGAAYEQYF
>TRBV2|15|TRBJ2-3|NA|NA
TGTGCCAGCAGTGTAGGATCCGGGTACACAGATACGCAGTATTTT
CASSVGSGYTDTQYF
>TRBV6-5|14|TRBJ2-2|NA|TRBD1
TGTGCCGCAGACAGGGGGCTTAACACCGGGGAGCTGTTTTTT
CAADRGLNTGELFF
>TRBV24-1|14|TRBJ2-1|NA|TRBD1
TGTGCCACCAGTGATCGGGACAGGGCCAATGAGCAGTTCTTC
CATSDRDRANEQFF
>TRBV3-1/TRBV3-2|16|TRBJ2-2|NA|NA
TGTGCCAGCAGCCTCTCAGGGGGGAGGAACACCGGGGAGCTGTTTTTT
CASSLSGGRNTGELFF
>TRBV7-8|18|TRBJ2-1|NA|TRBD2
TGTGCCAGCAGCTTAGGGGATCGACTAGCGGGAGAGGGCAATGAGCAGTTCTTC
CASSLGDRLAGEGNEQFF
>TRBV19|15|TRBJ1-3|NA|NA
TGTGCCAGTAGCCCACAGGTCTCGGATGGAAACACCATATATTTT
CASSPQVSDGNTIYF
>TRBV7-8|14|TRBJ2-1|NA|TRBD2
TGTGCCAGCAGCCAGGGACTAGCGGGTTATGAGCAGTTCTTC
CASSQGLAGYEQFF
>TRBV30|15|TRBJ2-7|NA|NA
TGTGCCTGGAGTCACGGCAGGAGGACCTCCTACGAGCAGTACTTC
CAWSHGRRTSYEQYF
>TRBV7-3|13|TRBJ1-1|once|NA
TGTGCCAGCAGCGCTCAGGGTGTCACTGAAGCTTTCTTT
CASSAQGVTEAFF
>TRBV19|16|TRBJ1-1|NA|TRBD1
TGTGCCAGTAGTGAGGAACAAACAGGGGGGAGGACTGAAGCTTTCTTT
CASSEEQTGGRTEAFF
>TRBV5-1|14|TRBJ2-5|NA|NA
TGCGCCAGCAGCTTGGCCCAGAACGAAGAGACCCAGTACTTC
CASSLAQNEETQYF
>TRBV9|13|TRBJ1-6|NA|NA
TGTGCCAGCAGCGTTCAGGGCCCGTCACCCCTCCACTTT
CASSVQGPSPLHF
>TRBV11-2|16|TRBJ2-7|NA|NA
TGTGCCAGCGCCCTAGCTACGTCGGTTCGGGCATACGAGCAGTACTTC
CASALATSVRAYEQYF
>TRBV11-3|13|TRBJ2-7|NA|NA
TGTGCCAGCAGCTTAGGTCCGGTATACGAGCAGTACTTC
CASSLGPVYEQYF
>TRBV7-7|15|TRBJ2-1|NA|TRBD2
TGTGCTAGCAGCAAACTAGCGGGAGGGCCTCATGAGCAGTTCTTC
CASSKLAGGPHEQFF
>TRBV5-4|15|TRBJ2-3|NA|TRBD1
TGTGCCAGCAGCGGAGGACAGGGGCCGTCCAATACGCAGTATTTT
CASSGGQGPSNTQYF
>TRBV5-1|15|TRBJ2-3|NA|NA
TGCGCCAGCAGCTTGGGCGGAAAGAGCACAGATACGCAGTATTTT
CASSLGGKSTDTQYF
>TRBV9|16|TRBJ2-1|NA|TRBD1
TGTGCCAGCAGCGCGGGACAGGGGGCGCGTTACAATGAGCAGTTCTTC
CASSAGQGARYNEQFF
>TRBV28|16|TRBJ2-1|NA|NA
TGTGCCAGCAGTCCTATCGGGACTCCGACTTACAATGAGCAGTTCTTC
CASSPIGTPTYNEQFF
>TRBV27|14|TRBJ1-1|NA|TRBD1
TGTGCCAGTAGTGAAGGACAGGGTAGAACTGAAGCTTTCTTT
CASSEGQGRTEAFF
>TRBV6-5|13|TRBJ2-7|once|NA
TGTGCCAGCTGTCCGGGCAGCGCGGGGGAGCAGTACTTC
CASCPGSAGEQYF
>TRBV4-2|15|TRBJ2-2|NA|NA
TGTGCCAGCAGCCAAGAAGCGGCTCACACCGGGGAGCTGTTTTTT
CASSQEAAHTGELFF
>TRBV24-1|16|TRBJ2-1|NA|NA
TGTGCCACCAGTGATTTGATAGGGAGCTCCTACAATGAGCAGTTCTTC
CATSDLIGSSYNEQFF
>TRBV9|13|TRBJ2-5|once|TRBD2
TGTGCCAGCAGCCGTAGCGGGAGCGAGACCCAGTACTTC
CASSRSGSETQYF
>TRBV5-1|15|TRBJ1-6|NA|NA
TGCGCCAGCAGCTTGGATGGGGTCGGGGATTCACCCCTCCACTTT
CASSLDGVGDSPLHF
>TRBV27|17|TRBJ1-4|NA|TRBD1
TGTGCCAGCAGTTTCGACCCCCCGCAGGGGGTAAAAGAAAAACTGTTTTTT
CASSFDPPQGVKEKLFF
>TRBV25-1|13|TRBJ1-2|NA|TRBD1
TGTGCCAGCAGTGCTACAGGGGGCGATGGCTACACCTTC
CASSATGGDGYTF
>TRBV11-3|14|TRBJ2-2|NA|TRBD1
TGTGCCAGCAGCTACAGACAGGGCACCGGGGAGCTGTTTTTT
CASSYRQGTGELFF
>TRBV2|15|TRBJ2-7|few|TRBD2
TGTGCCAGCAGCACGGGACTAGCGGGAATGTACGAGCAGTACTTC
CASSTGLAGMYEQYF
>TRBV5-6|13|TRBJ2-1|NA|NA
TGTGCCAGCAGCTTGACAGGTTACAATGAGCAGTTCTTC
CASSLTGYNEQFF
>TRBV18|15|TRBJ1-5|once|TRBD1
TGTGCCAGCTCACAGGGGGCTGAGGGCAATCAGCCCCAGCATTTT
CASSQGAEGNQPQHF
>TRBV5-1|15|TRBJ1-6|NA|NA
TGCGCCAGCAGCTTGGTACCAGGAAATAATTCACCCCTCCACTTT
CASSLVPGNNSPLHF
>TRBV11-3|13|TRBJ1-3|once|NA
TGTGCCAGCAGCTTAGCTGGCGGGGACACCATATATTTT
CASSLAGGDTIYF